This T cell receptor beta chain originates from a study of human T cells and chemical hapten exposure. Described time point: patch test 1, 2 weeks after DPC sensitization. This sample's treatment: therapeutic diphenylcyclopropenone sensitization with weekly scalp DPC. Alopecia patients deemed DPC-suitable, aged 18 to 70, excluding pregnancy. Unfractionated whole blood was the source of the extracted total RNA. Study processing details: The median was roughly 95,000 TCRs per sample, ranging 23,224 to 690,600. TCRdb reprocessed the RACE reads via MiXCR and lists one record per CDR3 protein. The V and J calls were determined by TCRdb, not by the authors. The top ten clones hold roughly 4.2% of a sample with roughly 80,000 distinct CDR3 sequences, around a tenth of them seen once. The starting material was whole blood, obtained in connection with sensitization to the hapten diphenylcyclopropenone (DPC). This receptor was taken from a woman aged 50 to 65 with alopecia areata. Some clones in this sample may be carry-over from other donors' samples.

The CDR3 sequence: CASSLGHGAEKLFF. The CDR3 coding sequence is TGTGCCAGCAGCCTGGGACACGGTGCAGAAAAACTGTTTTTT. The chain combines TRBV7-2 with TRBJ1-4, with D possibly matching TRBD1 (6 bases). V shed 5 bases and J shed 8 bases, with 15 bases lying between them. CDR3 length: 14 residues. The V gene's germline CDR1 is SGHTA and CDR2 FQGNSA.